This entry lists 17 T cell receptor beta chains sequenced from one sample in a study of blood T cells in healthy people across ages. The use of a sample-barcoded 5' primer and a J-beta primer mix characterized a second PCR of about 6 to 12 cycles. TCRdb itself ran the 5' RACE reads through MiXCR, one entry per CDR3 protein. The sample yields hundreds of thousands of distinct CDR3 sequences, more than 40% seen once. Sequencing was performed on blood. Receptor source: a man aged 55 to 69 in good health.

The rearrangement links TRBV28 to TRBJ2-3; TRBD2 agrees at 11 bases. The CDR3 spans 16 residues. V was pared by 3 bases and J by 4 bases, with 6 bases of the junction left unmatched. Germline CDR1 and CDR2: MDHEN and SYDVKM. CDR3 region: CASSFHLAGGSDTQYF. For the CDR3, the DNA is TGTGCCAGCAGTTTCCATCTAGCGGGGGGTTCAGATACGCAGTATTTT. Full variable domain (rest looked up from reference TRBV28 and TRBJ2-3): DVKVTQSSRYLVKRTGEKVFLECVQDMDHENMFWYRQDPGLGLRLIYFSYDVKMKEKGDIPEGYSVSREKKERFSLILESASTNQTSMYLCASSFHLAGGSDTQYFGPGTRLTVL.

In regard to this clonotype: This may come from a read error, since a much larger clone is one base off. The chain joins TRBV20-1 to TRBJ2-6; the D gene is possibly TRBD1 (8 bases). Germline lookup yields CDR1 DFQATT and CDR2 SNEGSKA (reference sequence). CDR3 length equals 15 residues. DNA of the CDR3: TGCGGGGTCCACAGGGGGGGCTCTGGGGCCAACGTCCTGACTTTC. Residues: CGVHRGGSGANVLTF.

The V gene is TRBV24-1, the J gene TRBJ2-1; 7 nucleotides align to TRBD2. After removal of 4 bases from V and 6 bases from J, the junction contained 14 bases not matched to a gene. The CDR3 runs to 17 residues. CDR1 and CDR2 (germline): KGHDR, SFDVKD. The CDR3 DNA reads TGTGCCACCAGTGACCCGCGGGGCAGGGAGGGTCGCAATGAGCAGTTCTTC. As protein: CATSDPRGREGRNEQFF.

This clonotype was found once. This rearrangement joins TRBV20-1 to TRBJ2-1; TRBD2 agrees at 8 bases. The J segment lost 10 bases and the V segment lost 5 bases, leaving 13 bases of the junction unmatched. The CDR3 spans 14 residues. Germline V gene sequence: CDR1 DFQATT, CDR2 SNEGSKA (reference sequence). For the CDR3, the DNA is TGCAGTGCTCAAGGAGAGCGGGGGAGCTACGAGCAGTTCTTC. As protein: CSAQGERGSYEQFF.

The chain combines TRBV12-3 or TRBV12-4 with TRBJ1-5, with D maybe TRBD1 (5 bases). The CDR3 consists of 17 residues. Trimming removed 6 bases at V and 2 bases at J, with 20 bases between. CDR3 nucleotide sequence: TGTGCCAGCAGCCCCCCGCCGACCGCACAGGGCAATCAGCCCCAGCATTTT. Encoded protein: CASSPPPTAQGNQPQHF.

The chain joins TRBV5-5 to TRBJ2-1; 9 bases line up with TRBD1. Germline V gene sequence: CDR1 SGHKS, CDR2 YYEKEE (reference sequence). The J segment lost 9 bases and the V segment lost 4 bases, leaving 5 bases of the junction unmatched. This CDR3 has 13 residues. The CDR3 DNA follows: TGTGCCAGCAGCCCGGGACAGGGTCCTGAGCAGTTCTTC. Translated, it gives CASSPGQGPEQFF.

This chain joins TRBV12-3 or TRBV12-4 and TRBJ2-3; 12 positions match TRBD2. Germline trimming cut 2 bases from V and 10 bases from J; bases unmatched to any gene: 1. There are 13 residues in the CDR3. The CDR3 nucleotides read TGTGCCAGCAGTTTAACTAGCGGGGGGTCGCAGTATTTT. Amino acid sequence: CASSLTSGGSQYF.

V and J are TRBV10-3 and TRBJ2-7; TRBD2 might be the D (5 bases). The V end was cut by 4 bases, the J end by 5 bases, with 12 bases between. The V gene's germline CDR1 is ENHRY and CDR2 SYGVKD. This CDR3 region has 13 residues. The CDR3 DNA reads TGTGCCATCAGTGCCGAGGGATGGGACGAGCAGTACTTC. Its protein product is CAISAEGWDEQYF.

The chain carries TRBV29-1 and TRBJ2-4, with D unclear. TRBJ2-7 matches the DNA end more closely, so the J call is doubtful. Germline lookup yields CDR1 SQVTM and CDR2 ANQGSEA. The CDR3 spans 12 residues. CDR3 protein: CSVGDLGYEQYF. The CDR3 DNA is TGCAGCGTTGGGGATTTGGGATACGAGCAGTACTTC.

With respect to this clonotype: A junction end diverges from the germline sequence, so it may reflect a read error. The genes are TRBV4-1 and TRBJ2-6, with D perhaps TRBD1 or TRBD2 (5 bases each). Germline V CDR1 and CDR2: MGHRA, YSYEKL. The CDR3 runs 18 residues. This CDR3 reads CASSQDPSGLSGVNVLTF. CDR3 nucleotide sequence: TGCGCCAGCAGCCAAGATCCGTCGGGGCTCTCTGGGGTCAACGTCCTGACTTTC.

The rearrangement joins TRBV20-1 to TRBJ2-3; D is ambiguous. The CDR3 length is 15 residues. Trimming took 7 bases from V and 4 from J, leaving 21 bases between them. Germline CDR1 and CDR2: DFQATT and SNEGSKA (reference sequence). The CDR3 coding sequence is TGCAGTGTTGCGCCTCTAGGGTTGGCGGCAGATACGCAGTATTTT. Amino acids: CSVAPLGLAADTQYF.

As concerns this clonotype: The CDR3 does not end in the conserved phenylalanine or tryptophan, so this is likely a read error. V gene TRBV15 combines with J gene TRBJ2-1; D remains ambiguous. Looked up from germline, CDR1 is LNHNV and CDR2 is YYDKDF (reference sequence). The V and J ends lost 0 bases and 2 bases respectively, with 5 bases between them. CDR3 length: 14 residues. The CDR3: CATSREQTYNEQFS. CDR3 in DNA: TGTGCCACCAGCAGAGAACAGACCTACAATGAGCAGTTCTCC.

On this clonotype: Likely a read error: the CDR3 ends without its conserved phenylalanine or tryptophan. CDR3: CASSPTGQGNEQYY. In nucleotides, the CDR3 is TGTGCCAGCAGCCCTACTGGACAGGGAAACGAGCAGTACTAC. The chain has TRBV7-3 and TRBJ2-7; 8 nucleotides align to TRBD1. The CDR3 runs to 14 residues. The germline V gene has CDR1 SGHTA and CDR2 FQGTGA. The J segment lost 5 bases and the V segment lost 5 bases, leaving 8 bases of the junction unmatched.

This clonotype has only a few counts. This sequence joins TRBV4-3 and TRBJ2-7; 7 bases fit TRBD2. The CDR3 is made up of 15 amino acids. V dropped 1 base and J dropped 7; count of bases not matched to a gene: 10. Germline CDR1 is LGHNA and CDR2 is YSLEER. Written as DNA, the CDR3 is TGCGCCAGCAGCCAAGGGCCGGGGGGTTACAATGAGCAGTACTTC. Translation gives CASSQGPGGYNEQYF.

The chain couples TRBV9 to TRBJ2-3, with D unclear. The length of the CDR3 is 16 residues. The germline gives CDR1 SGDLS, CDR2 YYNGEE. Deletions cut 3 bases from V and 1 base from J, with 15 bases between. CDR3 nucleotide sequence: TGTGCCAGCAGCGCTTCCACGAGTAGGGGCACAGATACGCAGTATTTT. Its translation is CASSASTSRGTDTQYF.

This clonotype was counted only a few times. The CDR3 reads CASSLRAQDGYTF. DNA of the CDR3: TGTGCCAGCAGCTTAAGGGCACAGGACGGCTACACCTTC. V gene TRBV7-2 combines with J gene TRBJ1-2; D is possibly TRBD1 (5 bases). CDR1 is SGHTA, CDR2 FQGNSA, per germline. The CDR3 runs 13 residues. Trimming left V 2 bases short and J 8 bases short, with 12 bases between.

The chain has TRBV27 and TRBJ2-7; 7 nucleotides agree with TRBD1. Germline trimming cut 7 bases from V and 1 base from J; bases unmatched to any gene: 7. Germline V CDR1 and CDR2: MNHEY, SMNVEV (reference sequence). The CDR3 extends over 14 amino acids. This CDR3 reads CASTRQGTSYEQYF. The DNA of the CDR3 is TGTGCCAGCACTCGACAGGGAACATCCTACGAGCAGTACTTC.